Listed below are T cell receptor beta chains from one sample, sequenced in a study of PD-1 blockade in classical Hodgkin lymphoma. Some clones are missing from TCRdb's copy, which holds only in-frame ones; the method was immunoSEQ multiplex PCR. The sample holds about 13,000 clones; 80% to 90% are singletons and the top ten take approximately 17%. The sample here was peripheral blood mononuclear cells (PBMCs), taken before the fourth cycle of nivolumab. Receptors originate from a human donor with classical Hodgkin lymphoma. The CDR3 runs from the conserved cysteine through the conserved F or W. Each record gives: D gene, clone size, J gene, V gene, CDR3 DNA, CDR3 protein. A D gene is named only where the DNA matches it firmly. Size values are once, few and many counts, or a class for expanded clones, and some rows have none.

.	.	TRBJ2-1	TRBV30	TGTGCCTGCTCGCCTTCTATTGAGCAGTTCTTC	CACSPSIEQFF
TRBD1	.	TRBJ1-5	TRBV7-2	TGTGCCAGCAGCCCGAGGGGACAGGGGGCATCTCAGCCCCAGCATTTT	CASSPRGQGASQPQHF
.	.	TRBJ2-7	TRBV19	TGTGCCAGTAGTCCACAGGGTCGGGACGAGCAGTACTTC	CASSPQGRDEQYF
.	.	TRBJ1-1	TRBV6-6	TGTGCCAGCAGTCCTACAGGGATGAACACTGAAGCTTTCTTT	CASSPTGMNTEAFF
.	.	TRBJ2-1	TRBV7-2	TGTGCCAGCAGCAAAACTCGGGGGGAGCAGTTCTTC	CASSKTRGEQFF
.	few	TRBJ2-2	TRBV11-3	TGTGCCAGCAGCTTACGTGGGGGTCCCGGGGAGCTGTTTTTT	CASSLRGGPGELFF
.	.	TRBJ1-3	TRBV7-2	TGTGCCAGCAGCTTAGGGGATCTGGGACGGAACACCATATATTTT	CASSLGDLGRNTIYF
.	.	TRBJ1-6	TRBV28	TGTGCCAGCAGTCTAGAACCCCCTCAGACCGGTTCACCCCTCCACTTT	CASSLEPPQTGSPLHF
TRBD2	.	TRBJ2-5	TRBV15	TGTGCCACCAGCATCCAAACTGGACTAGCGGGGGGCCAAGAGACCCAGTACTTC	CATSIQTGLAGGQETQYF
.	few	TRBJ2-1	TRBV9	TGTGCCAGCAGCGTAGTGGGTGTTCAGGACAATGAGCAGTTCTTC	CASSVVGVQDNEQFF
.	.	TRBJ1-6	TRBV11-2	TGTGCCAGCAGCTCCGGAGGATCACCCCTCCACTTT	CASSSGGSPLHF
TRBD1	.	TRBJ1-1	TRBV29-1	TGCAGCGCCGGACAGGGAGGCACTGAAGCTTTCTTT	CSAGQGGTEAFF
TRBD2	.	TRBJ2-3	TRBV4-2	TGTGCCAGCAGCCAAGGTCGACTAGCCACCGGAGATACGCAGTATTTT	CASSQGRLATGDTQYF
.	.	TRBJ1-4	TRBV9	TGTGCCAGCAGCGTTGCAGGGAGCGGTGAAAAACTGTTTTTT	CASSVAGSGEKLFF
TRBD2	.	TRBJ2-3	TRBV11-2	TGTGCCAGCAGCCCCGGGACTAGTCGTTACACAGATACGCAGTATTTT	CASSPGTSRYTDTQYF
.	.	TRBJ1-4	TRBV21-1	TGTGCCAGCAGCAAAGGGCTCGGCCCCGGAAAACTGTTTTTT	CASSKGLGPGKLFF
.	.	TRBJ1-2	TRBV28	TGTGCCAGCAGTCCGACAGGACGTGGGTCTCAAGGCTACACCTTC	CASSPTGRGSQGYTF
TRBD2	few	TRBJ2-1	TRBV7-2	TGTGCCAGCAGCCTCGGACTAGCGGCCTACAATGAGCAGTTCTTC	CASSLGLAAYNEQFF
.	.	TRBJ1-2	TRBV28	TGTGCCAGCAGTCCCTTTCAGGGATTGACGTCTGTTTATGGCTACACCTTC	CASSPFQGLTSVYGYTF
.	.	TRBJ1-3	TRBV7-9	TGTGCCAGCAGCTTAGAGTCTGGAAACACCATATATTTT	CASSLESGNTIYF